This TCR beta chain was sequenced in a study of T-cell memory formation after mild COVID-19. TCRdb re-derived calls from the 5' RACE reads in MiXCR, one entry per CDR3 protein. Of about 88,000 distinct CDR3 sequences in the sample, more than 20% were seen once. There are 13 residues in the CDR3. Between the trimmed V and J ends, which lost 6 bases and 2 bases, there was a span of 8 bases. Germline CDR1 and CDR2: MNHNS and SASEGT. This sequence originates from a man in his late teens or twenties who had mild COVID-19 (a few samples of this study predate the infection). Cell type and time point are not known. The sequenced material came from PBMCs or a T cell subset sorted from them (not recorded which). The chain carries TRBV6-1 and TRBJ2-1; D is uncertain. The CDR3 spells CASSQVTYNEQFF. CDR3 coding DNA: TGTGCCAGCAGCCAGGTGACCTACAATGAGCAGTTCTTC.